One sample yielded the 10 T cell receptor beta chains listed below, sequenced in a study of T cells expressing NK-cell markers. TCRdb re-called the 5' RACE reads; one entry per CDR3 protein, DNA not given. This sample contains some 600,000 distinct CDR3 sequences. The sequenced material came from blood T cells: a sorted CD56 or NKG2C T cell subset, CD4+ or CD8+ T cells, or bulk PBMC T cells (not recorded which). The receptors were gathered from a man aged 18 to 29 in good health.

The gene calls are TRBV20-1 and TRBJ2-1; TCRdb's D gene call, TRBD2, goes unchecked for lack of DNA. CDR1 DFQATT and CDR2 SNEGSKA come from the germline V gene (reference sequence). This CDR3 comprises 14 residues. CDR3 protein: CSARGLDDYNEQFF.

This sequence joins TRBV12-5 and TRBJ2-1; checking the TCRdb D call of TRBD2 is not possible without DNA. There are 15 residues in the CDR3. Germline V gene sequence: CDR1 LGHNT, CDR2 FRNRAP. The CDR3 sequence: CASGDGPSSYNEQFF.

The chain recombines TRBV25-1 with TRBJ2-7; TCRdb's D call, TRBD2, is unchecked because there is no DNA. The CDR3 runs 16 residues. Germline CDR1 and CDR2: MGHDK and SYGVNS. The CDR3 reads CASSFSPGGALDEQYF.

The chain uses TRBV3-1 and TRBJ2-2. There are 14 residues in the CDR3. From germline, CDR1 is LGHDT and CDR2 YNNKEL (reference sequence). The CDR3 here is CASSQDLATGELFF.

V usage is TRBV20-1 and J usage is TRBJ2-3; TCRdb calls TRBD1, which cannot be checked without DNA. There are 17 residues in the CDR3. Germline-derived CDR1 and CDR2 are DFQATT and SNEGSKA (reference sequence). This CDR3 is CSARDHRRRTRTDTQYF.

The J gene is TRBJ2-7, the V gene TRBV10-3; the TCRdb D gene call, TRBD1, has no DNA to confirm it. Germline V gene sequence: CDR1 ENHRY, CDR2 SYGVKD. This CDR3 spans 15 amino acids. CDR3 sequence: CAISDGGQGLYEQYF.

The chain combines TRBV3-1 with TRBJ2-2; the D gene TCRdb calls, TRBD1, cannot be checked with no DNA. CDR3 length: 12 amino acids. In germline, CDR1 is LGHDT, CDR2 YNNKEL (reference sequence). This CDR3 reads CASRQGPRELFF.

V gene TRBV4-1 combines with J gene TRBJ1-2. Germline loops: CDR1 MGHRA, CDR2 YSYEKL. The CDR3 spans 17 residues. CDR3: CASSQGQLDFSSYGYTF.

The chain is built from TRBV12-3 or TRBV12-4 and TRBJ2-4; TCRdb's D call, TRBD2, is unchecked because there is no DNA. There are 18 residues in the CDR3. The CDR3 is CASSLRGIFREAKNIQYF.

The rearrangement links TRBV6-2 or TRBV6-3 to TRBJ2-2; TCRdb outputs TRBD1, but without DNA this stays unchecked. In germline, CDR1 is MNHEY, CDR2 SVGEGT. The CDR3 is 15 residues long. CDR3 sequence reads: CASSYHPGWTGELFF.